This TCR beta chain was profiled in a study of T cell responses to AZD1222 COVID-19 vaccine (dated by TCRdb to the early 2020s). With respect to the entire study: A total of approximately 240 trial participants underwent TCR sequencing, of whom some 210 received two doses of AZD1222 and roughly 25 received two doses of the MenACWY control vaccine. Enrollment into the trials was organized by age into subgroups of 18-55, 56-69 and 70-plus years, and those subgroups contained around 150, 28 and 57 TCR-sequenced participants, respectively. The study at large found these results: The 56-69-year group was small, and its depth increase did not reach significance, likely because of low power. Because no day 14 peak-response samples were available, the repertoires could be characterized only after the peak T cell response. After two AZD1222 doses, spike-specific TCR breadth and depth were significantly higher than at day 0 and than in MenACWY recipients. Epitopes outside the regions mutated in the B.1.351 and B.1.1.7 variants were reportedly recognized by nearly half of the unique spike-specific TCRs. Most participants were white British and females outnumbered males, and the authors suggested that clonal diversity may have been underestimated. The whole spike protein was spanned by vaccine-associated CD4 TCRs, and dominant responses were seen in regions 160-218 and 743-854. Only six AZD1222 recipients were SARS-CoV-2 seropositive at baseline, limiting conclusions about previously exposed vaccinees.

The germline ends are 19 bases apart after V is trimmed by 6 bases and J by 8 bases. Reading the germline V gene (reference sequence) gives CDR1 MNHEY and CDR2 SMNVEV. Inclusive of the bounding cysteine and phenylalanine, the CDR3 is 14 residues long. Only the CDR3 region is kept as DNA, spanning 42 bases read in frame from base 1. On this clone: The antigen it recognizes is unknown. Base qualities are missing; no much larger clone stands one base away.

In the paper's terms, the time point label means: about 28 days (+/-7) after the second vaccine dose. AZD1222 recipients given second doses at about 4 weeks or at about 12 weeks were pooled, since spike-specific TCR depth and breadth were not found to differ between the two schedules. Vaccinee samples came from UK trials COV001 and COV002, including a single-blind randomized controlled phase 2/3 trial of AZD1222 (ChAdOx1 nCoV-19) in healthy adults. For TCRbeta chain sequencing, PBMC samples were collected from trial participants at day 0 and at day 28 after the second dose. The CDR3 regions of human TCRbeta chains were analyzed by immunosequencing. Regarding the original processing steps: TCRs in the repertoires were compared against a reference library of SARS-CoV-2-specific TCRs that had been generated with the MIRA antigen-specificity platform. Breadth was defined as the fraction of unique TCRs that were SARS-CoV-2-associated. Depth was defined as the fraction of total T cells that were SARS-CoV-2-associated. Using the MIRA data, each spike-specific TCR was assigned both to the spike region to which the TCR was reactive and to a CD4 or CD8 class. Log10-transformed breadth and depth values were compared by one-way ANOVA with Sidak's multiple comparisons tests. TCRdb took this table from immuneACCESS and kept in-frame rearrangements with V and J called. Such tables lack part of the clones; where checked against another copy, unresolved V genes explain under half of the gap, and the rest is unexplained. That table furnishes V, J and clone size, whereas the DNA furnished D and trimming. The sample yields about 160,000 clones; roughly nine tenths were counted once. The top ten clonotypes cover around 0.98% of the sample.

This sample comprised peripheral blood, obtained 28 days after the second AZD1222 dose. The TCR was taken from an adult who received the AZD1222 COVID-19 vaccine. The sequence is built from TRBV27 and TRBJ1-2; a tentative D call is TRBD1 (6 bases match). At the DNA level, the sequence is TGTGCCAGCAGCCGCTCGGCCAGGGGTAAGGGCTACACCTTC. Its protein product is CASSRSARGKGYTF.